The present T cell receptor beta chain was sequenced within a study of cytomegalovirus exposure and HLA in healthy donors. Study results and limitations: Based on reports, TCR beta sequences accurately predicted HLA-A and HLA-B alleles for most subjects. A later analysis by the authors found several of the most significant clusters apparently linked to common viral pathogens.

This CDR3 region has 13 residues. Germline CDR1 and CDR2: SEHNR and FQNEAQ (reference sequence). V lost 3 bases and J lost 7; bases outside the gene matches: 5. As for this clone: Antigen: not known.

It was with 60 Vbeta and 13 Jbeta primers that the PCR ran. The assay was immunoSEQ multiplex PCR, and TCRdb's table has in-frame clones only and misses some. The table shows some 150,000 clones, with just under 65% occurring only once. The source of this sequence is an older woman in good health and CMV-seropositive. Sequenced: PBMCs. V gene TRBV7-9 combines with J gene TRBJ2-5; 7 nucleotides match TRBD1. The DNA for the CDR3 is TGTGCCAGCAGCTTTACAGGGGACGGGACCCAGTACTTC. Translating gives CASSFTGDGTQYF.